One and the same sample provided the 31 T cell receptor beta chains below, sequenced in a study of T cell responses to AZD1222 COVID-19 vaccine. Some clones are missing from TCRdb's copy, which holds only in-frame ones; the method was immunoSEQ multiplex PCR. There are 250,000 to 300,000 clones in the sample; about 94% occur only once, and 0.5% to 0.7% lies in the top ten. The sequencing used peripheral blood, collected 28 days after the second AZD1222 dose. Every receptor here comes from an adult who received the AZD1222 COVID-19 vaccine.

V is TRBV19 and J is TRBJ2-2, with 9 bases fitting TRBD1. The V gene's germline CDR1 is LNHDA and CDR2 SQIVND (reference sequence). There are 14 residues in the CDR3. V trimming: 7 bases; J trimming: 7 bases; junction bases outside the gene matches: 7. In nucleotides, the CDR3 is TGTGCCAGTACCTACAGGGGGCAGGTCGGGGAGCTGTTTTTT. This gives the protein CASTYRGQVGELFF. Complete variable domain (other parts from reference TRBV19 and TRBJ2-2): DGGITQSPKYLFRKEGQNVTLSCEQNLNHDAMYWYRQDPGQGLRLIYYSQIVNDFQKGDIAEGYSVSREKKESFPLTVTSAQKNPTAFYLCASTYRGQVGELFFGEGSRLTVL.

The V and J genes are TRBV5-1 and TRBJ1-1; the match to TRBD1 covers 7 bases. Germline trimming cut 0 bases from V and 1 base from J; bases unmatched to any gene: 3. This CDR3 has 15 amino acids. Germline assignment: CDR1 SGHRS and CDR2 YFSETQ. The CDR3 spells CASSLEGGQNTEAFF. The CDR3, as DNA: TGCGCCAGCAGCTTGGAAGGGGGCCAGAACACTGAAGCTTTCTTT.

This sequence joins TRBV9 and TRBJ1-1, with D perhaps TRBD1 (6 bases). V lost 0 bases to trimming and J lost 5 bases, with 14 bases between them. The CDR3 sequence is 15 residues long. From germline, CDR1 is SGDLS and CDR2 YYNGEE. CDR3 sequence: CASSVGGGARTEAFF. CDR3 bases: TGTGCCAGCAGCGTAGGCGGGGGCGCGAGGACTGAAGCTTTCTTT. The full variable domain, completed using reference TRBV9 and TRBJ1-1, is DSGVTQTPKHLITATGQRVTLRCSPRSGDLSVYWYQQSLDQGLQFLIQYYNGEERAKGNILERFSAQQFPDLHSELNLSSLELGDSALYFCASSVGGGARTEAFFGQGTRLTVV.

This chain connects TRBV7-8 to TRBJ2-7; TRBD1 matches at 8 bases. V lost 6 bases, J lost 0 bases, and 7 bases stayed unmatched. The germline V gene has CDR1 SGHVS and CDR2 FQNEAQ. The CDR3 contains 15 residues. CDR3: CASRSRQGFSYEQYF. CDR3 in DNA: TGTGCCAGCAGAAGCCGACAGGGGTTCTCCTACGAGCAGTACTTC.

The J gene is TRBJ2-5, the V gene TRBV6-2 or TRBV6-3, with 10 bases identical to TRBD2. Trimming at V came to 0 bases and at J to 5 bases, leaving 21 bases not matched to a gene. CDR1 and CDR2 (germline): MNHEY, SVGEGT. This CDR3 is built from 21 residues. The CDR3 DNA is TGTGCCAGCAGTTACTCCTTGGGGTCGAAGACTAGCGGGCCAAGCGCTGAGACCCAGTACTTC. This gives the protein CASSYSLGSKTSGPSAETQYF.

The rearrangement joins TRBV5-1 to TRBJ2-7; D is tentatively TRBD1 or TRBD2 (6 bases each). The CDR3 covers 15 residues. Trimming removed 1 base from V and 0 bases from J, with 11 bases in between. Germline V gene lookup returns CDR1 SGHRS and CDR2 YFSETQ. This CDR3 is CASSLLGGRSYEQYF. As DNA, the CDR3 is TGCGCCAGCAGCTTGTTGGGGGGCCGCTCCTACGAGCAGTACTTC.

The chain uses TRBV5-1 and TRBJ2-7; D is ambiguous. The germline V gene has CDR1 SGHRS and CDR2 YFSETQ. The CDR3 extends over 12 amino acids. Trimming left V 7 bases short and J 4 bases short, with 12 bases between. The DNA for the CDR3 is TGCGCCAGCTCCGGGCAGATATACGAGCAGTACTTC. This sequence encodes CASSGQIYEQYF.

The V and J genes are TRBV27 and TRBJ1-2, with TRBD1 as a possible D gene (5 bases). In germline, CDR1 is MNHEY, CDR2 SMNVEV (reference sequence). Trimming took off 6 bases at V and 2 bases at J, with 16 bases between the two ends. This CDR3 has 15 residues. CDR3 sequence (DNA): TGTGCCAGCAGCTCGACAGACACGCTAAACTATGGCTACACCTTC. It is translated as CASSSTDTLNYGYTF.

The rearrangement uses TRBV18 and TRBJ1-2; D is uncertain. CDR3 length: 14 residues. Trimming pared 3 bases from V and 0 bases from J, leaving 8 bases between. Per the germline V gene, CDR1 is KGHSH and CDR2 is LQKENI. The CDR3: CASSPNTANYGYTF. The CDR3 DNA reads TGTGCCAGCTCACCGAATACAGCTAACTATGGCTACACCTTC.

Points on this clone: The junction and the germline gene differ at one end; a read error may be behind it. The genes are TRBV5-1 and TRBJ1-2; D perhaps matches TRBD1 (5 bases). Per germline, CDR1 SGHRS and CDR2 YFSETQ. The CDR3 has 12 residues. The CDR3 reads CASSSDKGPGAF. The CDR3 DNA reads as TGCGCCAGCAGCTCGGACAAGGGGCCCGGTGCCTTC.

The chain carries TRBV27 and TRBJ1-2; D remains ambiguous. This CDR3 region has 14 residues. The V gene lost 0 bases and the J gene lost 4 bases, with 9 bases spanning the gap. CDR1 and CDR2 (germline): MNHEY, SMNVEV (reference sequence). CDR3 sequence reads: CASSLSPRSYGYTF. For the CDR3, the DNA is TGTGCCAGCAGTTTATCACCCAGGAGCTATGGCTACACCTTC.

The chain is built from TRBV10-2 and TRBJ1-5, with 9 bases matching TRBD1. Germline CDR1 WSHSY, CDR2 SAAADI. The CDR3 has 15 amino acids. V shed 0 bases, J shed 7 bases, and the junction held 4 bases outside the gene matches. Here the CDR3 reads CASSESDRGSQPQHF. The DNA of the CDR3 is TGCGCCAGCAGTGAGTCGGACAGGGGATCCCAGCCCCAGCATTTT.

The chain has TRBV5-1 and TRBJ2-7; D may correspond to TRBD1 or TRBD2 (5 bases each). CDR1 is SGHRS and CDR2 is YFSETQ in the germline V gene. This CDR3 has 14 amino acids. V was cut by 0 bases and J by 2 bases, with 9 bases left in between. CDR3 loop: CASSLGDGAYEQYF. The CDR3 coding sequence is TGCGCCAGCAGCTTGGGGGACGGGGCCTACGAGCAGTACTTC.

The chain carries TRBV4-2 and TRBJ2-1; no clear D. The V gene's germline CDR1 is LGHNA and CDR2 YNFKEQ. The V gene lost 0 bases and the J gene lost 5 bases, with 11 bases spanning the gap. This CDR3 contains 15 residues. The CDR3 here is CASSQDQSPDNEQFF. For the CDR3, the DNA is TGTGCCAGCAGCCAAGATCAATCCCCCGACAATGAGCAGTTCTTC.

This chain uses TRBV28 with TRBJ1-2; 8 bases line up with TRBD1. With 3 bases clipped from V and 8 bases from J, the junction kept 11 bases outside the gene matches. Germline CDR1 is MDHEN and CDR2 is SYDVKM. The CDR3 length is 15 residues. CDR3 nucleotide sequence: TGTGCCAGCAGTTTGGTCGAAAGGACAGGGCGCGGCTACACCTTC. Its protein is CASSLVERTGRGYTF.

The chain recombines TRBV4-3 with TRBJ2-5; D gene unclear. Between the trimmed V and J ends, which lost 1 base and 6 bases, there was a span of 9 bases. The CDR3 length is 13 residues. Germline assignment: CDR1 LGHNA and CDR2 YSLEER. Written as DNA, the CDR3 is TGCGCCAGCAGCCAAGCTATTTTGAAGACCCAGTACTTC. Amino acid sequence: CASSQAILKTQYF.

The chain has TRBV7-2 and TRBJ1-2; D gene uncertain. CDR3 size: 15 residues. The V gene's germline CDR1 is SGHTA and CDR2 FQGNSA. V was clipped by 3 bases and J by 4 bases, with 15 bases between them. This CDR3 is CASSFLPVDRYGYTF. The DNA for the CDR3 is TGTGCCAGCAGCTTTCTTCCTGTGGATCGCTATGGCTACACCTTC.

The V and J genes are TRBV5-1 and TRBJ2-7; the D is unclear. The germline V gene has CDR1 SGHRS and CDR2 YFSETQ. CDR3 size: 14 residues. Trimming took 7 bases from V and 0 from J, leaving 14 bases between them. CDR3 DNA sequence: TGCGCCAGCGGTACCTCTCAAGGCTCCTACGAGCAGTACTTC. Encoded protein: CASGTSQGSYEQYF.

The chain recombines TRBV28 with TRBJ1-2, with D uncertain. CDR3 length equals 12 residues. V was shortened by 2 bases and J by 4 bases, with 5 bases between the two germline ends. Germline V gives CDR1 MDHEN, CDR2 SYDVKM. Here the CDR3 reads CASSLRSYGYTF. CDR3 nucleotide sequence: TGTGCCAGCAGTTTAAGGTCCTATGGCTACACCTTC.

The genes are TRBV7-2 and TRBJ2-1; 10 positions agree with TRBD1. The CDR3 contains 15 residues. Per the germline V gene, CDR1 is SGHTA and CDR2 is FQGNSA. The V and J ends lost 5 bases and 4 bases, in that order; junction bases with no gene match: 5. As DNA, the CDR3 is TGTGCCAGCAGCCCGGGACAGGGGAGTTACAATGAGCAGTTCTTC. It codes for CASSPGQGSYNEQFF. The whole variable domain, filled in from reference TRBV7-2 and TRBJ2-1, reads GAGVSQSPSNKVTEKGKDVELRCDPISGHTALYWYRQSLGQGLEFLIYFQGNSAPDKSGLPSDRFSAERTGGSVSTLTIQRTQQEDSAVYLCASSPGQGSYNEQFFGPGTRLTVL.

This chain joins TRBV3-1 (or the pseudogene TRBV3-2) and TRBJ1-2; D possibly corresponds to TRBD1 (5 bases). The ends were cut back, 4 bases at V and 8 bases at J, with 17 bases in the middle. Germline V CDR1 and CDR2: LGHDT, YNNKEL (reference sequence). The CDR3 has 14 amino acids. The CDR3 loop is CASSPTGSVEGYTF. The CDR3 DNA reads TGTGCCAGCAGCCCTACAGGCTCTGTGGAGGGCTACACCTTC.

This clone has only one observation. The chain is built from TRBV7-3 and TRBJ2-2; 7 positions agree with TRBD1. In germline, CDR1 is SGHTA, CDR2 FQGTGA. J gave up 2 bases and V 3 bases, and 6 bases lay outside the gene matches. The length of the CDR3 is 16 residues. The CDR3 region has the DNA TGTGCCAGCAGCTTCCACAGGGGCCAAAACACCGGGGAGCTGTTTTTT. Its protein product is CASSFHRGQNTGELFF.

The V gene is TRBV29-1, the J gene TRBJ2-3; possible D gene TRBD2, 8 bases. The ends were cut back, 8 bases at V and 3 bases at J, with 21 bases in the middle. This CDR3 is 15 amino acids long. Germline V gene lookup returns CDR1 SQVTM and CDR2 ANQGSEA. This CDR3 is CSSGGGGMRTDTQYF. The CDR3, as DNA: TGCAGCTCGGGAGGGGGCGGGATGAGGACAGATACGCAGTATTTT.

This CDR3 is CASSLQGSDNEQFF. DNA of the CDR3: TGTGCCAGCAGCTTACAGGGTTCGGACAATGAGCAGTTCTTC. The chain is built from TRBV7-2 and TRBJ2-1, with a possible D match to TRBD1 (5 bases). Trimming removed 2 bases at V and 5 bases at J, with 10 bases between. The CDR3 is 14 amino acids. Germline V gives CDR1 SGHTA, CDR2 FQGNSA.

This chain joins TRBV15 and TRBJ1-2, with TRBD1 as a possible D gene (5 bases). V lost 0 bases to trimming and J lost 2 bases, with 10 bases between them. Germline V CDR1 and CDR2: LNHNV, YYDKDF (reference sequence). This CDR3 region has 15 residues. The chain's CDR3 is CATSRDQGSNYGYTF. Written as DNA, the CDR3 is TGTGCCACCAGCAGAGATCAGGGCTCGAACTATGGCTACACCTTC.

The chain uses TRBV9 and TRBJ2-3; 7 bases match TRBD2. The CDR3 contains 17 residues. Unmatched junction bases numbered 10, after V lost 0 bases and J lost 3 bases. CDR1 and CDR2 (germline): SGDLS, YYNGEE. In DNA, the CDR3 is TGTGCCAGCAGCGTAGGCCCGGGGGGAGGGCCGACAGATACGCAGTATTTT. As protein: CASSVGPGGGPTDTQYF.

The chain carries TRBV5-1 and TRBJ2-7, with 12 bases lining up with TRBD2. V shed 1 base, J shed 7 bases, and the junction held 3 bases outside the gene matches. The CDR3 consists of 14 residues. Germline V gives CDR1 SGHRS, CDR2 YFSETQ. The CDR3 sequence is CASSLNLAGGEQYF. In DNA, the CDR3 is TGCGCCAGCAGCTTGAATCTAGCGGGAGGGGAGCAGTACTTC.

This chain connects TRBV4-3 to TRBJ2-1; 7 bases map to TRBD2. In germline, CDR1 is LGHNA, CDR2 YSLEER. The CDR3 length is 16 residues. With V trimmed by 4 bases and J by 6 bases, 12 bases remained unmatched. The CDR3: CASSRSPAGLPNEQFF. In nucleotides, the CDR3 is TGCGCCAGCAGCCGGTCACCAGCGGGACTACCCAATGAGCAGTTCTTC.

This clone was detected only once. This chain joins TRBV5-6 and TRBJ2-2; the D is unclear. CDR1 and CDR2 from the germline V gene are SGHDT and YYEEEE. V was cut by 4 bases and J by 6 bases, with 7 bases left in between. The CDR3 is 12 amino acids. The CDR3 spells CASSLSPGELFF. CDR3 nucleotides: TGTGCCAGCAGCCTAAGCCCCGGGGAGCTGTTTTTT.

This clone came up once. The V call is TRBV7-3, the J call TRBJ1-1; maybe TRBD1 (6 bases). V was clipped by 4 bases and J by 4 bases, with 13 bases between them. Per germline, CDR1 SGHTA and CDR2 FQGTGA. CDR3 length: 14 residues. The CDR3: CASSSNGGPTEAFF. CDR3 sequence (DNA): TGTGCCAGCAGCTCTAACGGGGGGCCCACTGAAGCTTTCTTT. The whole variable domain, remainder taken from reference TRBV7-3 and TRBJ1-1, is GAGVSQTPSNKVTEKGKYVELRCDPISGHTALYWYRQSLGQGPEFLIYFQGTGAADDSGLPNDRFFAVRPEGSVSTLKIQRTERGDSAVYLCASSSNGGPTEAFFGQGTRLTVV.

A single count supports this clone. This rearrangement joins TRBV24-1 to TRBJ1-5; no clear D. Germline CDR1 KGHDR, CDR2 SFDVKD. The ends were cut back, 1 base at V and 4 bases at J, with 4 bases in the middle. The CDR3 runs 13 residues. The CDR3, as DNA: TGTGCCACCAGTGATTTTGCAAATCAGCCCCAGCATTTT. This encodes CATSDFANQPQHF.